The entry below describes one T cell receptor beta chain. The antigen is unknown. The CDR3 sequence is 13 residues long. Germline V gives CDR1 SQVTM, CDR2 ANQGSEA. PCR was performed a second time for roughly 7 to 12 cycles using a sample-barcoded 5' primer and a J-beta primer mix. A 12-random-nucleotide template-switch adaptor tagged each cDNA molecule. All samples yielded 3 million or more CDR3-containing paired-end reads. TCRdb recomputed calls from the 5' RACE reads with MiXCR, one row per CDR3 protein. Here the sample spans about 380,000 distinct CDR3 sequences, approximately 51% being singletons. This specimen comes from a study of blood T cells in healthy people across ages. Study-level results: Versus aged donors, long-lived donors had higher diversity and more naive CD4+ cells. The unsorted PBMCs prevented any conclusive comparison of naive versus antigen-experienced cells.

This chain joins TRBV29-1 and TRBJ2-7; 8 nucleotides agree with TRBD1. The last part of the DNA fits TRBJ2-5 better; the J call may be wrong. This receptor was identified in a man in his sixties in good health. The sample taken for sequencing was blood. The CDR3 loop is CSVGRDRGETQYF. The DNA of the CDR3 is TGCAGCGTTGGCCGAGACAGGGGTGAGACCCAGTACTTC.